What follows are 12 T cell receptor beta chains derived from one specimen sequenced in a study of blood T cell repertoires in COVID-19. The protocol was immunoSEQ multiplex PCR, while the TCRdb copy is restricted to in-frame clones and leaves out a portion. The sample consists of 300,000 to 350,000 clones, around 91% of them appearing once. Material for sequencing was PBMCs or T cells enriched from blood (not recorded which). The receptors shown here come from a woman aged 18-35 years with acute COVID-19.

The chain's CDR3 is CASSSTGSGANVLTF. The CDR3, as DNA: TGTGCCAGCAGCTCAACAGGATCTGGGGCCAACGTCCTGACTTTC. The chain carries TRBV5-6 and TRBJ2-6, with D possibly being TRBD1 (5 bases). Germline loops: CDR1 SGHDT, CDR2 YYEEEE. This CDR3 contains 15 residues. V was cut by 3 bases and J by 1 base, with 8 bases left in between.

CDR3 in DNA: TGTGCCAGCAGTTTATCAAGGGAAGCGGGAGGGGGCGATGAGCAGTTCTTC. It specifies CASSLSREAGGGDEQFF. This chain uses TRBV27 with TRBJ2-1; 10 positions agree with TRBD2. The germline gives CDR1 MNHEY, CDR2 SMNVEV (reference sequence). This CDR3 has 17 residues. V was pared by 0 bases and J by 8 bases, with 10 bases of the junction left unmatched.

The chain employs TRBV6-5 and TRBJ1-5, with D perhaps TRBD1 (6 bases). This CDR3 comprises 14 residues. The germline V and J ends were trimmed by 6 bases and 5 bases, with 14 bases remaining between them. Germline CDR1 MNHEY, CDR2 SVGAGI. CDR3 coding DNA: TGTGCCAGCAGATCACAGGGTAGGCATCAGCCCCAGCATTTT. The encoded protein is CASRSQGRHQPQHF.

This rearrangement joins TRBV3-1 (or the pseudogene TRBV3-2) to TRBJ1-1; D not certain. This CDR3 is built from 15 residues. From germline, CDR1 is LGHDT and CDR2 YNNKEL (reference sequence). V was trimmed by 3 bases and J by 2 bases, leaving 13 bases between them. CDR3 protein: CASSHGGVVNTEAFF. The CDR3, as DNA: TGTGCCAGCAGCCACGGCGGTGTCGTTAACACTGAAGCTTTCTTT.

The V gene is TRBV5-6, the J gene TRBJ2-1; 8 nucleotides agree with TRBD2. Germline CDR1 and CDR2: SGHDT and YYEEEE. V lost 1 base and J lost 9; bases outside the gene matches: 9. There are 15 residues in the CDR3. CDR3 in amino acids: CASSLFSGVDGEQFF. As DNA, the CDR3 is TGTGCCAGCAGCTTGTTTAGCGGGGTTGACGGTGAGCAGTTCTTC. Full variable domain (rest looked up from reference TRBV5-6 and TRBJ2-1): DAGVTQSPTHLIKTRGQQVTLRCSPKSGHDTVSWYQQALGQGPQFIFQYYEEEERQRGNFPDRFSGHQFPNYSSELNVNALLLGDSALYLCASSLFSGVDGEQFFGPGTRLTVL.

This chain connects TRBV3-1 (or the pseudogene TRBV3-2) to TRBJ2-1; 11 nucleotides agree with TRBD2. V lost 6 bases, J lost 9 bases, and 13 bases stayed unmatched. The CDR3 is made up of 16 amino acids. Germline V gene sequence: CDR1 LGHDT, CDR2 YNNKEL (reference sequence). CDR3 sequence (DNA): TGTGCCAGCAGTGTCGCTAGCGGGAGGTATGGCGGTGAGCAGTTCTTC. It yields the protein CASSVASGRYGGEQFF.

The V and J genes are TRBV5-4 and TRBJ2-1, with 8 bases that match TRBD2. Germline trimming cut 1 base from V and 6 bases from J; bases unmatched to any gene: 6. The CDR3 contains 15 residues. The germline CDR1 and CDR2 sequences are SGHNT and YYREEE (reference sequence). The CDR3 DNA reads TGTGCCAGCAGCTTGAAGCGGGAGAGGATCAATGAGCAGTTCTTC. Translated: CASSLKRERINEQFF.

This chain connects TRBV18 to TRBJ1-3, with D perhaps TRBD1 (5 bases). Trimming cost V 2 bases and J 0 bases, with 8 bases left between them. The CDR3 is 15 amino acids. The germline V gene has CDR1 KGHSH and CDR2 LQKENI. CDR3 nucleotide sequence: TGTGCCAGCTCACCAGACAGCTCCTCTGGAAACACCATATATTTT. It specifies CASSPDSSSGNTIYF.

The chain joins TRBV5-8 to TRBJ2-5, with 7 bases that match TRBD1. Germline loops: CDR1 SGHTS, CDR2 YDEGEE. Losses at the gene ends were 4 bases for V and 10 bases for J; bases not matched to a gene: 7. This CDR3 is built from 12 residues. The CDR3 loop reads CASSPGQDLQYF. Here the CDR3 DNA reads TGTGCCAGCAGCCCCGGACAGGACCTCCAGTACTTC. Full variable domain (outside the CDR3, taken from reference TRBV5-8 and TRBJ2-5): EAGVTQSPTHLIKTRGQQATLRCSPISGHTSVYWYQQALGLGLQFLLWYDEGEERNRGNFPPRFSGRQFPNYSSELNVNALELEDSALYLCASSPGQDLQYFGPGTRLLVL.

The chain has TRBV18 and TRBJ2-2; 9 bases are shared with TRBD1. Germline V gives CDR1 KGHSH, CDR2 LQKENI. V trimming: 0 bases; J trimming: 1 base; junction bases outside the gene matches: 3. CDR3 length: 17 residues. This CDR3 is CASSPPKGQGNTGELFF. CDR3 DNA: TGTGCCAGCTCACCACCCAAGGGACAGGGGAACACCGGGGAGCTGTTTTTT.

CDR3 region: CATSDSNRQGSQPQHF. CDR3 coding DNA: TGTGCCACCAGTGACTCAAACCGACAGGGTTCCCAGCCCCAGCATTTT. The chain uses TRBV24-1 and TRBJ1-5; the match to TRBD1 covers 7 bases. Germline CDR1 reads KGHDR; CDR2 reads SFDVKD. The CDR3 has 16 amino acids. V was clipped by 4 bases and J by 7 bases; unmatched bases: 12.

The CDR3 bases are TGTGCCAGTAGCCTCTCGGACTTCTATAGCAATCAGCCCCAGCATTTT. It translates to CASSLSDFYSNQPQHF. The chain combines TRBV19 with TRBJ1-5; D not resolved. Looked up from germline, CDR1 is LNHDA and CDR2 is SQIVND (reference sequence). The CDR3 contains 16 residues. V was trimmed by 6 bases and J by 0 bases, leaving 15 bases between them.